The 7 T cell receptor beta chains below come from one sample, sequenced in a study of liver allograft versus peripheral blood T cells. At the level of the study: What was compared were the T cell receptor repertoires in transplanted livers and those in the peripheral blood of recipients.

Via MiXCR, TCRdb re-called the reads, giving one row per CDR3 protein. Of more than 6,000 distinct CDR3 sequences in the sample, around a sixth are singletons; the top ten hold more than 3.5%. These receptors were collected from a human patient who had a liver transplant. The T cells may come from the graft donor.

CDR3 DNA sequence: TGCAGTGCTACGGGGGACAGGGGGAGTTACGAGCAGTACTTC. It yields the protein CSATGDRGSYEQYF. The gene calls are TRBV20-1 and TRBJ2-7; 11 nucleotides match TRBD1. The CDR3 runs to 14 residues. With V trimmed by 4 bases and J by 4 bases, 6 bases remained unmatched. The germline CDR1 and CDR2 sequences are DFQATT and SNEGSKA (reference sequence).

This clonotype was seen a handful of times. V usage is TRBV20-1 and J usage is TRBJ1-5; D unresolved. V was clipped by 0 bases and J by 6 bases, with 18 bases between them. This CDR3 region has 16 residues. Per the germline V gene, CDR1 is DFQATT and CDR2 is SNEGSKA (reference sequence). The CDR3 coding sequence is TGCAGTGCTAGAGATTCTTACTTAGGGCTGGCTCAGCCCCAGCATTTT. Amino acids: CSARDSYLGLAQPQHF.

This clonotype was counted many times. The rearrangement uses TRBV18 and TRBJ1-5; possible D gene TRBD1, 5 bases. Germline V gene data show CDR1 as KGHSH and CDR2 as LQKENI. V was trimmed by 1 base and J by 0 bases, leaving 13 bases between them. The CDR3 loop spans 17 amino acids. The CDR3 DNA reads as TGTGCCAGCTCACCACTCCCGATGGGGGATAGCAATCAGCCCCAGCATTTT. Protein sequence: CASSPLPMGDSNQPQHF.

The chain employs TRBV28 and TRBJ1-4; no firm D call. The CDR3 is made up of 13 amino acids. Germline V gene data show CDR1 as MDHEN and CDR2 as SYDVKM. The germline V and J ends were trimmed by 3 bases and 8 bases, with 10 bases remaining between them. The CDR3 here is CASSLGGWEKLFF. The CDR3 DNA reads TGTGCCAGCAGTTTGGGAGGGTGGGAAAAACTGTTTTTT.

V and J are TRBV10-2 and TRBJ1-3; D unresolved. The germline V and J ends were trimmed by 3 bases and 0 bases, with 9 bases remaining between them. This CDR3 contains 15 residues. Germline values: CDR1 WSHSY, CDR2 SAAADI. In DNA, the CDR3 is TGCGCCAGCAGTGATTACACGTACTCTGGAAACACCATATATTTT. Protein: CASSDYTYSGNTIYF.

In this sample, this clonotype turned up once. The V and J genes are TRBV12-5 and TRBJ2-2; D ambiguous. CDR1 is LGHNT, CDR2 FRNRAP, per germline. CDR3 length equals 16 residues. The V and J ends lost 6 bases and 0 bases respectively, with 14 bases between them. The CDR3 region has the DNA TGTGCTAGTGGATTGATTTTGTCGGCGAACACCGGGGAGCTGTTTTTT. Translated, it gives CASGLILSANTGELFF.

About this clonotype itself: A much larger clone differs by one base, so this may be a read error. V usage is TRBV6-1 and J usage is TRBJ2-1; D unclear. V was cut by 10 bases and J by 0 bases, with 16 bases left in between. The CDR3 extends over 15 amino acids. Germline V gene lookup returns CDR1 MNHNS and CDR2 SASEGT. The DNA of the CDR3 is TGTGCCAACATTCCGTCGGGCTTCTCCTACAATGAGCAGTTCTTC. It codes for CANIPSGFSYNEQFF.